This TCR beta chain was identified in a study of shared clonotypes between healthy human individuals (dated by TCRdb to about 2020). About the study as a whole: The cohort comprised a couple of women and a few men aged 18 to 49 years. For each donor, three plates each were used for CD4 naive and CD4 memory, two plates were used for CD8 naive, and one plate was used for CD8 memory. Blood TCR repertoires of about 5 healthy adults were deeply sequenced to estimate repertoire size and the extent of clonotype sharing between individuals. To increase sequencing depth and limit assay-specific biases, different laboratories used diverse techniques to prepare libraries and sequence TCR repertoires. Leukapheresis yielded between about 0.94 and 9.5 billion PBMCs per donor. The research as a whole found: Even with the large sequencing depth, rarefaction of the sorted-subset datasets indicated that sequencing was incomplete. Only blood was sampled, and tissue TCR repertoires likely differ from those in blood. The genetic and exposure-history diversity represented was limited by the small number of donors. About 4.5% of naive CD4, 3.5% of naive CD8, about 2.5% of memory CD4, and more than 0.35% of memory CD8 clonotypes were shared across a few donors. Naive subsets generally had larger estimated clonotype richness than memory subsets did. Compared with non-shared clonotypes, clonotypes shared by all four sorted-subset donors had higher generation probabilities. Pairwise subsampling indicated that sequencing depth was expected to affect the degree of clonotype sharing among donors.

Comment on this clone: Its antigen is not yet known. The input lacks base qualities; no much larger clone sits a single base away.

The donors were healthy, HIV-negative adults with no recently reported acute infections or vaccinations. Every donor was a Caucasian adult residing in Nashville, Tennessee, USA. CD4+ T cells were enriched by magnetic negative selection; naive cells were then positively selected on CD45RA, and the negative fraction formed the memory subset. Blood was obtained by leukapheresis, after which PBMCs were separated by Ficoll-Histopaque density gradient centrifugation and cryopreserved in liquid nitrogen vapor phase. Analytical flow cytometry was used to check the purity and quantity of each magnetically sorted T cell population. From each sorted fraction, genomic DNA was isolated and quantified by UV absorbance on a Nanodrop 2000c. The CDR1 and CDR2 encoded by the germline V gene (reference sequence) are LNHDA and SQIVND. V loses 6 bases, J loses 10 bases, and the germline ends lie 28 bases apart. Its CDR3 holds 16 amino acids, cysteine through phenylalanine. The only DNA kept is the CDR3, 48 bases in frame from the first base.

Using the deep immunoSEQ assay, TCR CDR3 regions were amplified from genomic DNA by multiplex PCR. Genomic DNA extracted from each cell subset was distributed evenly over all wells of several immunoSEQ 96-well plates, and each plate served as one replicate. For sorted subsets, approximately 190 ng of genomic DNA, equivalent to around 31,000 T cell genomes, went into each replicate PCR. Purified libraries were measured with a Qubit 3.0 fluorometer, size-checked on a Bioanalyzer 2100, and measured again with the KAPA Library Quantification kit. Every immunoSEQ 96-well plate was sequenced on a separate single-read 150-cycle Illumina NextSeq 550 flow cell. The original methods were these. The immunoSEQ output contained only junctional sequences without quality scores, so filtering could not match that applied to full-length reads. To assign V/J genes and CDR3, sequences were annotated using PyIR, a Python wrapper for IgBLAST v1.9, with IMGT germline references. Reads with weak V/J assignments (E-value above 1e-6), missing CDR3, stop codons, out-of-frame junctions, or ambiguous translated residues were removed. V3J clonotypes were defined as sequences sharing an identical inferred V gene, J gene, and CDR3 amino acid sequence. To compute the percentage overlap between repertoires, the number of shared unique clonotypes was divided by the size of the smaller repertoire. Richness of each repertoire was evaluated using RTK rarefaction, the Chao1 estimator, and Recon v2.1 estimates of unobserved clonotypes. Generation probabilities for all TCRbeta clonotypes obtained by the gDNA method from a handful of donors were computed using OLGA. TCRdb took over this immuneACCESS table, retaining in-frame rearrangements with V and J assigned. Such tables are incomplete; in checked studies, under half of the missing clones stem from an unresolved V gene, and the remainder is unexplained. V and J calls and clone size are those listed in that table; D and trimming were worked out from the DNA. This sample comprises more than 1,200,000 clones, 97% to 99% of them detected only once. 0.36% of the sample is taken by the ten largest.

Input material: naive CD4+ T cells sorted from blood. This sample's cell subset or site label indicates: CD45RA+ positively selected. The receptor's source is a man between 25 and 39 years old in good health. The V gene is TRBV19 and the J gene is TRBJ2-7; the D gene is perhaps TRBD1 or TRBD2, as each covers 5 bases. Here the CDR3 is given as CASSDRAGTTGFPQYF. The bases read TGTGCCAGTAGCGATCGGGCCGGGACCACAGGATTTCCACAGTACTTC.